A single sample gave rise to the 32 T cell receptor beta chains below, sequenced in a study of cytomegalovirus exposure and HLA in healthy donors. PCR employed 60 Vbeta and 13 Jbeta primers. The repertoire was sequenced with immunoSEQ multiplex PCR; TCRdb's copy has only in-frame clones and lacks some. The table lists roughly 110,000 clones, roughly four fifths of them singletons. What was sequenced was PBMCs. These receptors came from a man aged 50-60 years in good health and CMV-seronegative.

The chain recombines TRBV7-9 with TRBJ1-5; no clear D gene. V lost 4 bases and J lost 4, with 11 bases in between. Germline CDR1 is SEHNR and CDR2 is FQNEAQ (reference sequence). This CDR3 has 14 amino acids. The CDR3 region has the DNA TGTGCCAGCAGCTCCGTGAGTATGAATCAGCCCCAGCATTTT. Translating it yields CASSSVSMNQPQHF.

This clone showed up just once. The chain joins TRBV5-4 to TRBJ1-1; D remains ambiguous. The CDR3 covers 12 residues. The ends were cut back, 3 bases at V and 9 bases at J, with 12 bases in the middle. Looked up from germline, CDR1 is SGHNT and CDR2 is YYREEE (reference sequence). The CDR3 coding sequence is TGTGCCAGCAGCTCCGGGTCGCTCAAAGCTTTCTTT. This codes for CASSSGSLKAFF. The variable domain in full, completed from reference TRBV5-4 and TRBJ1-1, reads ETGVTQSPTHLIKTRGQQVTLRCSSQSGHNTVSWYQQALGQGPQFIFQYYREEENGRGNFPPRFSGLQFPNYSSELNVNALELDDSALYLCASSSGSLKAFFGQGTRLTVV.

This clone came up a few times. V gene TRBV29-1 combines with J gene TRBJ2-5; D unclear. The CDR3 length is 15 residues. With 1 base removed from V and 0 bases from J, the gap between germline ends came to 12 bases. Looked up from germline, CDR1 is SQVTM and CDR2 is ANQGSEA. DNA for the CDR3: TGCAGCGTTGAAGTCCCCTTGGAGAACCAAGAGACCCAGTACTTC. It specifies CSVEVPLENQETQYF.

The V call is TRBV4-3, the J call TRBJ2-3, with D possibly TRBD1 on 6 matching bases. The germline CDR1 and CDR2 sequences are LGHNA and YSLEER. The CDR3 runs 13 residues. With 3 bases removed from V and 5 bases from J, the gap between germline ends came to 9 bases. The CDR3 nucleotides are TGCGCCAGCAGCCAGCAACAGGGAGATACGCAGTATTTT. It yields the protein CASSQQQGDTQYF.

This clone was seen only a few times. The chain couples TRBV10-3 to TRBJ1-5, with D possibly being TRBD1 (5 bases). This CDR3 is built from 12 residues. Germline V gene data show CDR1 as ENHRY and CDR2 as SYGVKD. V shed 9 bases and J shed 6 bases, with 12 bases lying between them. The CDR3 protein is CAIQGIGQPQHF. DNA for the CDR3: TGTGCCATTCAGGGAATCGGTCAGCCCCAGCATTTT.

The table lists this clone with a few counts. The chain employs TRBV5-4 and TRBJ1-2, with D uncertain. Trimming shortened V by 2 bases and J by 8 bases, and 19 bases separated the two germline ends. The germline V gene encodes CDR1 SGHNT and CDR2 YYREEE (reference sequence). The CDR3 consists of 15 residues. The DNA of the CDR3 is TGTGCCAGCAGCTTCCCCTCTCGAGGGAGCTGGGGCTACACCTTC. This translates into CASSFPSRGSWGYTF.

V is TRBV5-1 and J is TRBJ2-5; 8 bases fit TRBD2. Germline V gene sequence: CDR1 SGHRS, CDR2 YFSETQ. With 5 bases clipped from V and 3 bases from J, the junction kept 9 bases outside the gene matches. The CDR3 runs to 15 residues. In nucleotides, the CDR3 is TGCGCCAGCAGTCGAACGGCAGCGGGGGAAGAGACCCAGTACTTC. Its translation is CASSRTAAGEETQYF.

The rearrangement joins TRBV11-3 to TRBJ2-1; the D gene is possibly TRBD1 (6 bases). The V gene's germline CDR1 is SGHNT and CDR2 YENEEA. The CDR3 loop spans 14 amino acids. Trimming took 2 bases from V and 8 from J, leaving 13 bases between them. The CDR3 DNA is TGTGCCAGCAGCTTACAAGGGGGTCCTTATGAGCAGTTCTTC. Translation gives CASSLQGGPYEQFF.

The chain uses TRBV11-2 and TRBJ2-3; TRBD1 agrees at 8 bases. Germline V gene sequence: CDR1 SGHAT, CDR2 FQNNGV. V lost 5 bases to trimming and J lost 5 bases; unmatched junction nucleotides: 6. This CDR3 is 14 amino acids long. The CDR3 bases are TGTGCCAGCAGCGACAGGGGCGGTGGAGATACGCAGTATTTT. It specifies CASSDRGGGDTQYF.

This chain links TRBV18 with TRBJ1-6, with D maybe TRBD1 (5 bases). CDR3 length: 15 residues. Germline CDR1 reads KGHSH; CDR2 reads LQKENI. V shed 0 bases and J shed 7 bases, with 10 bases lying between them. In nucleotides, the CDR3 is TGTGCCAGCTCACCACCTCTAGGGGAAAATTCACCCCTCCACTTT. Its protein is CASSPPLGENSPLHF.

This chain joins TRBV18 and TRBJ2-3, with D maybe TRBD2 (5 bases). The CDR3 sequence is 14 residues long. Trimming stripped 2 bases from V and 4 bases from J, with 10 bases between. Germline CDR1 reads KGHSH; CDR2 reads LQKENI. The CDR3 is CASSPGGWPDTQYF. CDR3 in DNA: TGTGCCAGCTCACCAGGAGGATGGCCAGATACGCAGTATTTT.

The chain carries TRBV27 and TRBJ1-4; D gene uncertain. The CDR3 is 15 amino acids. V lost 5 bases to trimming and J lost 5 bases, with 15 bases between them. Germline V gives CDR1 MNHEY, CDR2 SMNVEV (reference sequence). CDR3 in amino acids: CASSPLGWANEKLFF. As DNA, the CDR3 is TGTGCCAGCAGTCCCCTGGGTTGGGCGAATGAAAAACTGTTTTTT. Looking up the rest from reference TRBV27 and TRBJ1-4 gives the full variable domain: EAQVTQNPRYLITVTGKKLTVTCSQNMNHEYMSWYRQDPGLGLRQIYYSMNVEVTDKGDVPEGYKVSRKEKRNFPLILESPSPNQTSLYFCASSPLGWANEKLFFGSGTQLSVL.

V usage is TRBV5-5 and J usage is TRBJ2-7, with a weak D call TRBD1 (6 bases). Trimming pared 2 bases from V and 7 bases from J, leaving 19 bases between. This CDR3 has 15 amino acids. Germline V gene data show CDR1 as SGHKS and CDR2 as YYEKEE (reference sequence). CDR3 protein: CASSLLTSGVGEQYF. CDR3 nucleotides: TGTGCCAGCAGCTTACTGACTTCAGGGGTGGGGGAGCAGTACTTC.

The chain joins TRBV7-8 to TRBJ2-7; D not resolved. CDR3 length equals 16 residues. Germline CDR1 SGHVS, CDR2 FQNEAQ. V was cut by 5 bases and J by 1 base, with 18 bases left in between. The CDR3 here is CASSPVGSSSSYEQYV. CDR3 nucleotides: TGTGCCAGCAGCCCCGTGGGCAGCTCTTCTTCCTACGAGCAGTACGTC.

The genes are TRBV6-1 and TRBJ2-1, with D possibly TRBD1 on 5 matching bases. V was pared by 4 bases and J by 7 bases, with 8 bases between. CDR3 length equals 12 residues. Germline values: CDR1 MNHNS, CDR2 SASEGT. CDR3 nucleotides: TGTGCCAGCAGTGCAGGGAAAAATGAGCAGTTCTTC. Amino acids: CASSAGKNEQFF.

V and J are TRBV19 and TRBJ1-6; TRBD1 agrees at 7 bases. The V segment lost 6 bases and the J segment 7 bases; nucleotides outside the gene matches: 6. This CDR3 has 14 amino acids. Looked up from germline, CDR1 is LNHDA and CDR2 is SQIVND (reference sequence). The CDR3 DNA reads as TGTGCCAGTAGGCCGGGACAGCAAAATTCACCCCTCCACTTT. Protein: CASRPGQQNSPLHF.

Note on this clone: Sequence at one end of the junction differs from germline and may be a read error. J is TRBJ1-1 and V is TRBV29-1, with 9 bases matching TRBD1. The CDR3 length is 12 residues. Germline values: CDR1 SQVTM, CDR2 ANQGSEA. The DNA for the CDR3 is TGCAGCGTTGAAAGCGGGACAGGGTCCCTAATCTTT. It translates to CSVESGTGSLIF.

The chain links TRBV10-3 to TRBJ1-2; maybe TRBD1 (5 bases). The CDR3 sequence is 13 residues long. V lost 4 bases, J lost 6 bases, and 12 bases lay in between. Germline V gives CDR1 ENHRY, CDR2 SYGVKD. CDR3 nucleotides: TGTGCCATCAGTGGCGACAGTTATAATGGCTACACCTTC. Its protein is CAISGDSYNGYTF.

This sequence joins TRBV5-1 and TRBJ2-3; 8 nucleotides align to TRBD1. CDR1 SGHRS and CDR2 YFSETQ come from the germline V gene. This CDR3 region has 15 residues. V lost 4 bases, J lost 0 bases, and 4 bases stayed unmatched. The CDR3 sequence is CASSAGGQSTDTQYF. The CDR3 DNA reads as TGCGCCAGCAGCGCAGGGGGCCAAAGCACAGATACGCAGTATTTT.

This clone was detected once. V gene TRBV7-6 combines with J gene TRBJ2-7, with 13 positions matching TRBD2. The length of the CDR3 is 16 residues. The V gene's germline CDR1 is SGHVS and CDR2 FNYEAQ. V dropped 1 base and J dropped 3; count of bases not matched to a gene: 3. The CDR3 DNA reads TGTGCCAGCAGCTTAGAGGGGACTAGCGGGGTCTACGAGCAGTACTTC. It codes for CASSLEGTSGVYEQYF. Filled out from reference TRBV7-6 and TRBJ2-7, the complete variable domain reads GAGVSQSPRYKVTKRGQDVALRCDPISGHVSLYWYRQALGQGPEFLTYFNYEAQQDKSGLPNDRFSAERPEGSISTLTIQRTEQRDSAMYRCASSLEGTSGVYEQYFGPGTRLTVT.

Written as DNA, the CDR3 is TGTGCCAGCAGCTTAGACCACGGTTTTTACAGCTCCTACGAGCAGTACTTC. This encodes CASSLDHGFYSSYEQYF. This chain links TRBV11-2 with TRBJ2-7; D call uncertain. CDR3 length equals 17 residues. V was trimmed by 0 bases and J by 0 bases, leaving 15 bases between them. Germline CDR1 is SGHAT and CDR2 is FQNNGV.

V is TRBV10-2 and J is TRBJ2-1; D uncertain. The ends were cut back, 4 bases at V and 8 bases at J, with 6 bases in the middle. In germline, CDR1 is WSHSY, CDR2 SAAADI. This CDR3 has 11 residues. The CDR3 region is CASSAGHEQFF. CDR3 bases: TGCGCCAGCAGTGCAGGTCATGAGCAGTTCTTC.

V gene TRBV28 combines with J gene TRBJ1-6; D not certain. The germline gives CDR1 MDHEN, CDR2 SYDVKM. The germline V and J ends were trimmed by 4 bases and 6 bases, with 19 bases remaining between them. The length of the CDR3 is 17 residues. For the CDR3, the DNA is TGTGCCAGCAGTTCGGCACAAACTATGGCTTCTAATTCACCCCTCCACTTT. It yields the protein CASSSAQTMASNSPLHF.

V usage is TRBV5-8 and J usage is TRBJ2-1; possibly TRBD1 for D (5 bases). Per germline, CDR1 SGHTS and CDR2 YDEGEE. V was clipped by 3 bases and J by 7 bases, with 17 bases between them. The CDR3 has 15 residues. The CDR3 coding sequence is TGTGCCAGCAGCTCCTGGGGTATTCAGGGAAATGAGCAGTTCTTC. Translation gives CASSSWGIQGNEQFF.

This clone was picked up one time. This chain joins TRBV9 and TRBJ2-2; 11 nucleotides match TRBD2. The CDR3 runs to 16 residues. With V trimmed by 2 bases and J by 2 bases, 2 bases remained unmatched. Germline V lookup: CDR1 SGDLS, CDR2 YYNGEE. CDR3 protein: CASSVLAGGNTGELFF. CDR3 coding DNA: TGTGCCAGCAGCGTGCTAGCGGGGGGTAACACCGGGGAGCTGTTTTTT.

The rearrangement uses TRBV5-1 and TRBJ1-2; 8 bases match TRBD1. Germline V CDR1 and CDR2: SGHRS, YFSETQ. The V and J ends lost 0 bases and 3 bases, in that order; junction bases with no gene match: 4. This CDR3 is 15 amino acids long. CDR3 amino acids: CASSLARTGHYGYTF. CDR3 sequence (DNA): TGCGCCAGCAGCTTGGCCCGGACAGGGCACTATGGCTACACCTTC.

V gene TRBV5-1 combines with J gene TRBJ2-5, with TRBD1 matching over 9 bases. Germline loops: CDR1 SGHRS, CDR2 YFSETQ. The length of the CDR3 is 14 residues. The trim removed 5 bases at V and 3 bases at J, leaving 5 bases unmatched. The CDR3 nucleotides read TGCGCCAGCAGAAACGACAGGGGGGAAGAGACCCAGTACTTC. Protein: CASRNDRGEETQYF.

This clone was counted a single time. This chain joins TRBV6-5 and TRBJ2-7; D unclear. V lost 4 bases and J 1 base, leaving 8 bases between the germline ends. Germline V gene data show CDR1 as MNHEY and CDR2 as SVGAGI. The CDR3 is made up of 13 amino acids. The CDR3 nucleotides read TGTGCCAGCAGTTGGAGTCGTTCCTACGAGCAGTACTTC. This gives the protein CASSWSRSYEQYF.

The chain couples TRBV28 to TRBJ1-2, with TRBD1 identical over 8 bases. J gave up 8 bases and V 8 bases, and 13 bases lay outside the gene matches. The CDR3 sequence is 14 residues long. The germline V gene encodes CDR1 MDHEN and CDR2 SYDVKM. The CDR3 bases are TGTGCCAGCGTTACTGGACAGGGCCGTCGGGGCTACACCTTC. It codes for CASVTGQGRRGYTF.

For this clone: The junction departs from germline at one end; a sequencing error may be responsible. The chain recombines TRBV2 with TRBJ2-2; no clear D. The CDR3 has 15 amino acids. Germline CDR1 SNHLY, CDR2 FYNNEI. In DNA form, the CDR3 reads TGTGCCAGCGCCTCTAGAAGGTTGAACGCCGGGGAGCTGTTTTTT. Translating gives CASASRRLNAGELFF.

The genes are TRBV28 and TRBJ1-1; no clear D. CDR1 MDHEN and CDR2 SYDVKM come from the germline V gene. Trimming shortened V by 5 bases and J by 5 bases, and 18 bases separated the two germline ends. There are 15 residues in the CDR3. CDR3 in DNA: TGTGCCAGCAGTCTCCCGGGGTCCCTGGGGACTGAAGCTTTCTTT. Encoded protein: CASSLPGSLGTEAFF.

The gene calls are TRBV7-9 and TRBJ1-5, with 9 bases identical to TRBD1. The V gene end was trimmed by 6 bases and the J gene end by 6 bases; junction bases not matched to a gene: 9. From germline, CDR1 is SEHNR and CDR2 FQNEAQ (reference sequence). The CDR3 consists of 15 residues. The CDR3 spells CASSYSGQGSQPQHF. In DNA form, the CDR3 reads TGTGCCAGCAGTTATTCTGGACAGGGGAGTCAGCCCCAGCATTTT.